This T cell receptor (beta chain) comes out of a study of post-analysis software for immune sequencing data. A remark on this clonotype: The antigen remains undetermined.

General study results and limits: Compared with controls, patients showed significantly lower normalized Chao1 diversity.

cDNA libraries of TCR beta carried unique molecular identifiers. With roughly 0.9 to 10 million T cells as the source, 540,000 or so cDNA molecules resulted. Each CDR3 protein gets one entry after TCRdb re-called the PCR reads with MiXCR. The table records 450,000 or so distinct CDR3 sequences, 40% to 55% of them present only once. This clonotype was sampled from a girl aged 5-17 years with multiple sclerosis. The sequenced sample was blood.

The CDR3 DNA follows: TGCAGTGCTAGATATCAGGTGGGACAGCACTATGGCTACACCTTC. It codes for CSARYQVGQHYGYTF. This chain uses TRBV20-1 with TRBJ1-2; 7 bases align to TRBD1. Germline V CDR1 and CDR2: DFQATT, SNEGSKA (reference sequence). The length of the CDR3 is 15 residues. V shed 2 bases and J 3 bases; nucleotides not matched to a gene: 9.